Shown below are 23 T cell receptor beta chains from a single sample sequenced in a study of cytomegalovirus exposure and HLA in healthy donors. Libraries were prepared by immunoSEQ multiplex PCR; TCRdb keeps only in-frame clonotypes and omits some of them. The sample has over 70,000 clones; 70% to 90% are singletons. Specimen: PBMCs. The source is a woman between 18 and 29 years old in good health and CMV-seropositive.

The chain combines TRBV6-4 with TRBJ2-1, with 8 positions matching TRBD2. V lost 3 bases and J lost 2; bases outside the gene matches: 3. The CDR3 is 15 amino acids. Germline V CDR1 and CDR2: MRHNA, SNTAGT. This CDR3 is CASSESAGAYNEQFF. CDR3 coding DNA: TGTGCCAGCAGTGAGTCAGCGGGGGCCTACAATGAGCAGTTCTTC.

The count of this clone is one. This rearrangement joins TRBV7-2 to TRBJ2-1; D possibly corresponds to TRBD1 (5 bases). Trimming pared 8 bases from V and 2 bases from J, leaving 16 bases between. The length of the CDR3 is 15 residues. The V gene's germline CDR1 is SGHTA and CDR2 FQGNSA. The CDR3 DNA follows: TGTGCCAGCCGTGCCGGACACAATACCTACAATGAGCAGTTCTTC. Its translation is CASRAGHNTYNEQFF.

This clone was observed once. The chain combines TRBV7-2 with TRBJ2-5; TRBD1 matches at 8 bases. The germline V gene has CDR1 SGHTA and CDR2 FQGNSA. V lost 1 base to trimming and J lost 4 bases; unmatched junction nucleotides: 5. This CDR3 has 15 amino acids. CDR3 in amino acids: CASSLEWGQVETQYF. The CDR3 nucleotides are TGTGCCAGCAGCTTAGAGTGGGGACAGGTAGAGACCCAGTACTTC.

J is TRBJ1-2 and V is TRBV5-1, with a possible D match to TRBD1 (5 bases). Trimming took off 0 bases at V and 8 bases at J, with 11 bases between the two ends. This CDR3 region has 13 residues. Germline loops: CDR1 SGHRS, CDR2 YFSETQ. Here the CDR3 reads CASSLAATDGYTF. The CDR3 nucleotides are TGCGCCAGCAGCTTGGCCGCGACAGACGGCTACACCTTC. The full variable domain, in which reference TRBV5-1 and TRBJ1-2 provide the parts outside the CDR3, is KAGVTQTPRYLIKTRGQQVTLSCSPISGHRSVSWYQQTPGQGLQFLFEYFSETQRNKGNFPGRFSGRQFSNSRSEMNVSTLELGDSALYLCASSLAATDGYTFGSGTRLTVV.

The chain combines TRBV4-2 with TRBJ2-5; 14 bases line up with TRBD2. Unmatched junction bases numbered 6, after V lost 1 base and J lost 2 bases. Germline V gene lookup returns CDR1 LGHNA and CDR2 YNFKEQ. The CDR3 consists of 18 residues. The CDR3 spells CASSQGRGLAGGQETQYF. CDR3 coding DNA: TGTGCCAGCAGCCAAGGGAGAGGACTAGCGGGAGGACAAGAGACCCAGTACTTC.

The chain employs TRBV4-3 and TRBJ1-5; 8 nucleotides agree with TRBD1. The J segment lost 7 bases and the V segment lost 3 bases, leaving 8 bases of the junction unmatched. This CDR3 has 15 residues. Germline-derived CDR1 and CDR2 are LGHNA and YSLEER. CDR3 sequence: CASSQDRAANQPQHF. The DNA for the CDR3 is TGCGCCAGCAGCCAGGACAGGGCGGCGAACCAGCCCCAGCATTTT.

This clone appeared a few times. The genes are TRBV6-4 and TRBJ2-3, with TRBD1 identical over 10 bases. This CDR3 contains 15 residues. CDR1 is MRHNA and CDR2 is SNTAGT in the germline V gene. The ends lost 2 bases at V and 2 bases at J; junction bases unmatched: 1. CDR3 sequence (DNA): TGTGCCAGCAGTGACGGGACAGGGGTCACAGATACGCAGTATTTT. Its protein product is CASSDGTGVTDTQYF.

The chain has TRBV5-6 and TRBJ2-6; D gene ambiguous. Germline V gives CDR1 SGHDT, CDR2 YYEEEE. V was pared by 4 bases and J by 2 bases, with 13 bases between. The CDR3 loop spans 16 amino acids. The CDR3 protein is CASSPSRYAGANVLTF. The CDR3, as DNA: TGTGCCAGCAGCCCCTCTCGTTATGCTGGGGCCAACGTCCTGACTTTC.

The rearrangement links TRBV27 to TRBJ2-3, with 9 nucleotides matching TRBD1. V lost 6 bases to trimming and J lost 1 base; unmatched junction nucleotides: 5. The CDR3 runs to 15 residues. Germline loops: CDR1 MNHEY, CDR2 SMNVEV (reference sequence). The CDR3 here is CASSIWTGGTDTQYF. Here the CDR3 DNA reads TGTGCCAGCAGCATTTGGACAGGGGGCACAGATACGCAGTATTTT.

The V call is TRBV25-1, the J call TRBJ1-2; D is perhaps TRBD1 (5 bases). Trimming took 5 bases from V and 0 from J, leaving 19 bases between them. Looked up from germline, CDR1 is MGHDK and CDR2 is SYGVNS. This CDR3 has 17 amino acids. CDR3 loop: CASSITDPTDANYGYTF. CDR3 DNA: TGTGCCAGCAGTATTACGGATCCGACAGACGCTAACTATGGCTACACCTTC.

This clone has more than one count but fewer than ten. The rearrangement links TRBV9 to TRBJ1-2; 9 positions match TRBD1. CDR3 size: 14 residues. The V and J ends lost 3 bases and 8 bases, in that order; junction bases with no gene match: 8. Germline V gene data show CDR1 as SGDLS and CDR2 as YYNGEE. The CDR3, as DNA: TGTGCCAGCAGCGCCACAGGGGGCGCATTCGGCTACACCTTC. Translation gives CASSATGGAFGYTF.

The chain is built from TRBV27 and TRBJ2-3; 8 bases are a match to TRBD2. J was trimmed by 1 base and V by 6 bases; bases with no gene match: 6. This CDR3 contains 15 residues. Germline V gives CDR1 MNHEY, CDR2 SMNVEV (reference sequence). The CDR3 region has the DNA TGTGCCAGCAGCACCCTAGCGGGCCGCACAGATACGCAGTATTTT. Its protein product is CASSTLAGRTDTQYF.

The chain joins TRBV29-1 to TRBJ1-5; D not certain. Trimming cost V 4 bases and J 0 bases, with 7 bases left between them. CDR1 SQVTM and CDR2 ANQGSEA come from the germline V gene. The CDR3 runs to 13 residues. CDR3 loop: CSVGGYSNQPQHF. CDR3 in DNA: TGCAGCGTTGGAGGGTATAGCAATCAGCCCCAGCATTTT.

V and J are TRBV4-3 and TRBJ2-7; 7 bases map to TRBD1. Germline V gene sequence: CDR1 LGHNA, CDR2 YSLEER. The CDR3 extends over 15 amino acids. The trim removed 1 base at V and 1 base at J, leaving 4 bases unmatched. In nucleotides, the CDR3 is TGCGCCAGCAGCCAAGGCGAGACAGGGTCCTACGAGCAGTACTTC. Residues: CASSQGETGSYEQYF.

The count of this clone is one. The chain carries TRBV6-5 and TRBJ1-1; 7 bases match TRBD1. Per germline, CDR1 MNHEY and CDR2 SVGAGI. This CDR3 is 16 amino acids long. Trimming at V came to 1 base and at J to 2 bases, leaving 7 bases not matched to a gene. CDR3: CASSYYTGVVNTEAFF. In DNA form, the CDR3 reads TGTGCCAGCAGTTACTACACAGGGGTTGTCAACACTGAAGCTTTCTTT.

The genes are TRBV4-1 and TRBJ2-7; 12 bases fit TRBD2. Germline V lookup: CDR1 MGHRA, CDR2 YSYEKL. This CDR3 comprises 15 residues. V lost 4 bases to trimming and J lost 2 bases; unmatched junction nucleotides: 3. CDR3 in amino acids: CASSPRLAGAYEQYF. CDR3 nucleotides: TGCGCCAGCAGCCCCCGACTAGCGGGGGCCTACGAGCAGTACTTC.

The gene calls are TRBV6-4 and TRBJ2-3; a possible D gene is TRBD2 (5 bases). V was cut by 3 bases and J by 0 bases, with 13 bases left in between. Germline loops: CDR1 MRHNA, CDR2 SNTAGT. This CDR3 comprises 16 residues. CDR3: CASSEASGGSTDTQYF. The DNA for the CDR3 is TGTGCCAGCAGTGAAGCGAGCGGAGGTAGCACAGATACGCAGTATTTT.

The V and J genes are TRBV6-6 and TRBJ1-5, with no clear D. V lost 2 bases and J 6 bases, leaving 8 bases between the germline ends. This CDR3 is built from 13 residues. Germline CDR1 and CDR2: MNHNY and SVGAGI (reference sequence). CDR3 DNA: TGTGCCAGCAGTTACCGTGACACTCAGCCCCAGCATTTT. It specifies CASSYRDTQPQHF.

V gene TRBV7-9 combines with J gene TRBJ1-1, with TRBD1 matching over 8 bases. The germline gives CDR1 SEHNR, CDR2 FQNEAQ (reference sequence). After removal of 1 base from V and 1 base from J, the junction contained 14 bases not matched to a gene. The CDR3 consists of 19 residues. The CDR3 protein is CASSLVPGQGVGGNTEAFF. The CDR3 coding sequence is TGTGCCAGCAGCTTAGTTCCCGGACAGGGCGTTGGAGGGAACACTGAAGCTTTCTTT. The variable domain in full, completed from reference TRBV7-9 and TRBJ1-1, reads DTGVSQNPRHKITKRGQNVTFRCDPISEHNRLYWYRQTLGQGPEFLTYFQNEAQLEKSRLLSDRFSAERPKGSFSTLEIQRTEQGDSAMYLCASSLVPGQGVGGNTEAFFGQGTRLTVV.

The chain combines TRBV29-1 with TRBJ1-3; TRBD1 is a possible D gene (5 bases). The CDR3 totals 14 residues. Per the germline V gene, CDR1 is SQVTM and CDR2 is ANQGSEA. The V end lost 6 bases, the J end lost 0 bases, and 12 bases lay between the germline ends. The chain's CDR3 is CSVEPRVSGNTIYF. The CDR3 DNA follows: TGCAGCGTCGAACCCAGGGTCTCTGGAAACACCATATATTTT. The full variable domain, its missing parts supplied by reference TRBV29-1 and TRBJ1-3, is SAVISQKPSRDICQRGTSLTIQCQVDSQVTMMFWYRQQPGQSLTLIATANQGSEATYESGFVIDKFPISRPNLTFSTLTVSNMSPEDSSIYLCSVEPRVSGNTIYFGEGSWLTVV.

V is TRBV27 and J is TRBJ2-3; 7 nucleotides match TRBD2. The germline gives CDR1 MNHEY, CDR2 SMNVEV (reference sequence). This CDR3 has 15 amino acids. V lost 6 bases and J lost 1; bases outside the gene matches: 7. The CDR3 protein is CASSPSSGGTDTQYF. The CDR3 region has the DNA TGTGCCAGCAGCCCCTCCAGCGGGGGCACAGATACGCAGTATTTT.

The chain joins TRBV30 to TRBJ2-3; D possibly corresponds to TRBD1 (5 bases). Trimming removed 4 bases at V and 5 bases at J, with 13 bases between. CDR1 is GTSNPN, CDR2 SVGIG, per germline (reference sequence). This CDR3 has 13 residues. Here the CDR3 DNA reads TGTGCCTGGACTCCAGGGATGGGAGATACGCAGTATTTT. This encodes CAWTPGMGDTQYF.

The chain recombines TRBV7-8 with TRBJ2-2; 9 bases align to TRBD1. The V segment lost 4 bases and the J segment 4 bases; nucleotides outside the gene matches: 4. Germline CDR1 reads SGHVS; CDR2 reads FQNEAQ. The CDR3 consists of 15 residues. In nucleotides, the CDR3 is TGTGCCAGCAGCTCCGTGACAGGGGGCACCGGGGAGCTGTTTTTT. Translating gives CASSSVTGGTGELFF.